Following are 2 T cell receptor beta chains from one sample sequenced in a study of blood T cell repertoires in COVID-19. Profiling relied on immunoSEQ multiplex PCR, and the TCRdb table lists in-frame clones only, not all of them. The sample has 170,000 or so clones, roughly 77% seen once; the top ten hold approximately 6.2%. Sequencing was carried out using peripheral blood. Receptors were obtained from a man between 70 and 80 years old with active or convalescent COVID-19.

This sequence joins TRBV27 and TRBJ2-2; TRBD2 is a possible D gene (5 bases). Trimming removed 6 bases at V and 5 bases at J, with 13 bases between. The CDR3 is 14 amino acids. Germline values: CDR1 MNHEY, CDR2 SMNVEV (reference sequence). The CDR3 DNA reads as TGTGCCAGCAGATACGGTTCGGGGACCGGGGAGCTGTTTTTT. The encoded protein is CASRYGSGTGELFF.

The V call is TRBV30, the J call TRBJ1-4, with 7 bases lining up with TRBD1. V lost 4 bases and J lost 0; bases outside the gene matches: 8. The germline V gene encodes CDR1 GTSNPN and CDR2 SVGIG (reference sequence). The CDR3 is made up of 16 amino acids. CDR3 sequence (DNA): TGTGCCTGGAAGCTCCGGCAGGGGGCAACTAATGAAAAACTGTTTTTT. The encoded protein is CAWKLRQGATNEKLFF.